This T cell receptor (beta chain) appears in the sequencing data of a study of cytomegalovirus exposure and HLA in healthy donors. Study in general: Genotyping of roughly 400 donors showed that over 80% belonged to the Caucasian-associated ancestry cluster.

At the time of sampling, donors were nominally healthy, though unrecorded immune exposures were likely. Germline loops: CDR1 MNHEY, CDR2 SVGAGI. This CDR3 region has 14 residues. V lost 0 bases to trimming and J lost 8 bases, with 13 bases between them. PCR amplification relied on 60 Vbeta primers (plus 13 Jbeta primers). Original processing methods: About 10 million shared chains were among around 80 million unique TCR beta chains counted in a later analysis. Clones were sequenced by immunoSEQ multiplex PCR, and TCRdb holds only the in-frame ones, with some missing. V, J and clone size were drawn from that table, and D and trimming were deduced from the DNA. The sample lists more than 80,000 clones, under 75% seen once, with roughly 2.5% in the top ten. Study-wide findings and caveats: Because they were indistinguishable, some V segments, including TRBV6-2 and TRBV6-3, were excluded.

This clone was observed a few times. As yet, its antigen is unknown. Input material: PBMCs. This receptor was taken from a human donor in good health. The chain couples TRBV6-5 to TRBJ1-1; possible D gene TRBD1, 5 bases. The CDR3 region is CASSYSLSGGEAFF. CDR3 bases: TGTGCCAGCAGTTACTCCTTATCTGGGGGGGAAGCTTTCTTT.